This TCR beta chain was recorded in a study of post-analysis software for immune sequencing data (dated by TCRdb to the mid-2010s). General notes on the study: Disease courses on record covered relapsing-remitting, secondary progressive and progressive-relapsing multiple sclerosis, though some patients had no subtype annotation. Patient repertoires were compared against 11 to 12 previously published healthy control repertoires from donors aged 6 to 25 years. A subset of samples was prepared in parallel using single-end sample barcoding, then pooled and co-amplified after Illumina adapter ligation. What the research found in general, with its limitations: Patients showed significantly higher frequencies than controls for several TRBV segments, among them TRBV5-6, TRBV5-1 and TRBV20-1. The control group was slightly older than the multiple sclerosis patient group. When samples were clustered directly using the F measure, samples prepared in the same batch co-clustered strongly, which prompted a batch-effect correction. Multiple sclerosis patients had significantly lower normalized Chao1 diversity than controls, a result that suggests substantial peripheral T-cell clonal expansion.

TCR beta repertoires were profiled from peripheral blood of approximately 13 young patients with multiple sclerosis to demonstrate the VDJtools post-analysis software. Multiple sclerosis patients were children and adolescents aged about 6 to 16 years. The CDR3 goes from the cysteine to the phenylalanine over 16 residues. The sequence is cut down to CDR3 DNA, 48 bases in frame from base 1. The germline V gene (reference sequence) yields SEHNR for CDR1 and FQNEAQ for CDR2. V ends up 5 bases short and J 2 bases short, with an unmatched junction base count of 11. The library was made by PCR. The reads were generated on an Illumina HiSeq 2500. To reduce PCR and sequencing biases, unique molecular identifiers were incorporated into the TCR beta cDNA libraries. Roughly 500,000 cDNA molecules were obtained per 1 to 10 million input T cells, so each molecule approximated one T cell. Patient libraries were prepared and sequenced with the same protocol used for the earlier healthy control dataset. Within a given batch, samples were prepared together, multiplexed and sequenced on the same HiSeq lane. As for the authors' bioinformatics: Raw barcoded reads were processed with MIGEC, and single-read molecular identifier groups were discarded before consensus assembly and CDR3 extraction. Clonotype tables were post-analysed with VDJtools, normalizing diversity by down-sampling all datasets to the smallest sample size. To correct batch-related cross-sample contamination, repertoire overlap clustering matched CDR3 amino acid sequences but not nucleotide sequences. Using fastp at Q25 and MiXCR, TCRdb reprocessed the public reads and kept productive beta chains. CDR3 protein sequences are deduplicated, and each keeps its most common genes and DNA. Clone size and V and J calls follow TCRdb, not the original study. This sample holds roughly 540,000 distinct CDR3 sequences; 34% were observed only once. The ten largest clones add up to 6% of the sample.

Regarding this clonotype: It lacks a known antigen. Base qualities are not at hand, and no much larger clone is one base apart.

The specimen sequenced was blood. The TCR comes from a girl younger than 18 with multiple sclerosis. Recombination joined TRBV7-9 with TRBJ1-1; TRBD1 aligns with 7 central bases. Here the CDR3 is given as CASSPNMDRLNTEAFF. The bases read TGTGCCAGCAGCCCGAATATGGACAGGCTCAACACTGAAGCTTTCTTT.